Listed below are T cell receptor beta chains from one sample, sequenced in a study of T-cell memory formation after mild COVID-19. Via MiXCR, TCRdb re-called the 5' RACE reads, giving one row per CDR3 protein. The sample includes roughly 190,000 distinct CDR3 sequences, 8% to 11% of them seen just once. Material for sequencing was PBMCs or a T cell subset sorted from them (not recorded which). The receptors here all came from a man between 18 and 35 years old who had mild COVID-19 (a few samples of this study predate the infection). Cell type and time point are not known. Both conserved end residues are part of each CDR3. The order of the fields is J gene, D gene, clone size, V gene, CDR3 protein, CDR3 DNA. The D gene is left open where the match is weak. Clone size is stated in some rows and not others, as once, few, many or a class when expanded.

>TRBJ1-1|-|-|TRBV19
CASTDDVITEAFF
TGTGCCAGTACGGACGATGTGATCACTGAAGCTTTCTTT
>TRBJ2-1|-|many|TRBV2
CASSGPGNNEQFF
TGTGCCAGCAGTGGGCCGGGGAACAATGAGCAGTTCTTC
>TRBJ1-5|-|-|TRBV20-1
CSARIRSYNQPQHF
TGCAGTGCTAGGATACGTTCCTACAATCAGCCCCAGCATTTT
>TRBJ1-5|TRBD1|few|TRBV29-1
CSVAQTGGSNQPQHF
TGCAGCGTTGCCCAGACAGGGGGTAGCAATCAGCCCCAGCATTTT
>TRBJ2-3|-|many|TRBV5-1
CASSLAWRDSTDTQYF
TGCGCCAGCAGCTTGGCCTGGAGGGATAGCACAGATACGCAGTATTTT
>TRBJ2-1|-|-|TRBV10-3
CAISGRGAEQFF
TGTGCCATCAGTGGGAGGGGAGCTGAGCAGTTCTTC
>TRBJ2-3|-|-|TRBV5-1
CASSLEPGPSTDTQYF
TGCGCCAGCAGCTTGGAACCGGGACCCAGCACAGATACGCAGTATTTT
>TRBJ2-5|TRBD1|-|TRBV2
CASRPTTGGGETQYF
TGTGCCAGCAGGCCCACTACAGGGGGAGGAGAGACCCAGTACTTC
>TRBJ2-5|-|few|TRBV30
CAWMGRPMRLQETQYF
TGTGCCTGGATGGGACGGCCGATGCGTCTCCAAGAGACCCAGTACTTC
>TRBJ2-3|-|few|TRBV12-3/TRBV12-4
CASRPGHTQYF
TGTGCCAGCAGGCCAGGTCATACGCAGTATTTT
>TRBJ1-2|-|few|TRBV2
CASSEAGVSGYTF
TGTGCCAGCAGTGAAGCAGGGGTTAGTGGCTACACCTTC
>TRBJ1-1|-|-|TRBV7-9
CASHLGTMNTEAFF
TGTGCCAGCCACCTAGGGACAATGAACACTGAAGCTTTCTTT
>TRBJ1-6|-|few|TRBV5-4
CASSTVQGRQSSYNSPLHF
TGTGCCAGCAGCACAGTTCAAGGGAGACAAAGCTCCTATAATTCACCCCTCCACTTT
>TRBJ2-7|TRBD1|few|TRBV7-2
CASSLVQGQDSYEQYF
TGTGCCAGCAGCTTAGTCCAGGGACAGGACTCCTACGAGCAGTACTTC
>TRBJ1-2|-|few|TRBV11-2
CASSPRGSGLDGYTF
TGTGCCAGCAGCCCTCGTGGTTCAGGGTTGGATGGCTACACCTTC
>TRBJ1-2|-|-|TRBV5-6
CASSYPGRIANYGYTF
TGTGCCAGCAGCTACCCGGGGAGGATAGCTAACTATGGCTACACCTTC
>TRBJ1-1|-|-|TRBV29-1
CSGGSGWGMNTEAFF
TGCAGCGGTGGGTCAGGGTGGGGGATGAACACTGAAGCTTTCTTT
>TRBJ2-6|-|-|TRBV6-5
CASSYVPGVLTF
TGTGCCAGCAGTTACGTTCCGGGCGTCCTGACTTTC
>TRBJ2-7|TRBD1|few|TRBV5-1
CASSTDRGSEQYF
TGCGCCAGCAGCACGGACAGGGGGTCCGAGCAGTACTTC
>TRBJ1-2|-|-|TRBV6-2/TRBV6-3
CASTLRGKNYGYTF
TGTGCCAGCACCTTACGTGGGAAAAACTATGGCTACACCTTC
>TRBJ2-3|-|once|TRBV7-2
CASSLAWGHAGDTQYF
TGTGCCAGCAGCCTCGCGTGGGGGCATGCGGGGGATACGCAGTATTTT
>TRBJ1-1|-|many|TRBV7-9
CASSFGGQSEAFF
TGTGCCAGCAGCTTTGGGGGACAAAGCGAAGCTTTCTTT
>TRBJ1-2|-|-|TRBV5-1
CASSSGTERGYTF
TGCGCCAGCAGCTCAGGGACTGAACGGGGCTACACCTTC
>TRBJ2-3|-|many|TRBV7-2
CASSPKGTDTQYF
TGTGCCAGCAGCCCAAAGGGCACAGATACGCAGTATTTT
>TRBJ1-1|-|few|TRBV20-1
CSARARQGLSKAFF
TGCAGTGCTAGAGCCCGGCAGGGCCTCTCAAAAGCTTTCTTT
>TRBJ1-2|TRBD1|-|TRBV7-2
CASSLRDSLNYGYTF
TGTGCCAGCAGCTTACGGGACAGCCTTAACTATGGCTACACCTTC
>TRBJ2-3|-|many|TRBV6-2/TRBV6-3
CASSPTVYSTDTQYF
TGTGCCAGCAGCCCGACAGTCTATAGCACAGATACGCAGTATTTT
>TRBJ1-2|TRBD1|-|TRBV7-9
CASSRPEGANGYTF
TGTGCCAGCAGCCGGCCGGAGGGGGCCAATGGCTACACCTTC
>TRBJ1-3|-|few|TRBV20-1
CSAGRTGTSGNTIYF
TGCAGTGCTGGTCGCACGGGGACCTCTGGAAACACCATATATTTT
>TRBJ1-1|TRBD1|-|TRBV6-5
CASRRQGSNGGAFF
TGTGCCAGCAGGCGACAGGGGTCCAACGGTGGGGCTTTCTTT
>TRBJ1-1|-|few|TRBV5-1
CASSFGDMNTEAFF
TGCGCCAGCAGCTTTGGGGACATGAACACTGAAGCTTTCTTT
>TRBJ1-5|-|few|TRBV7-2
CASSFSGGSNQPQHF
TGTGCCAGCAGCTTTTCGGGAGGCAGCAATCAGCCCCAGCATTTT
>TRBJ2-7|-|-|TRBV5-1
CASSLEPGRYEQYF
TGCGCCAGCAGCTTGGAGCCAGGGAGGTACGAGCAGTACTTC
>TRBJ1-6|-|few|TRBV12-3/TRBV12-4
CASSDFPGNNSPLHF
TGTGCCAGCAGTGATTTTCCAGGGAATAATTCACCCCTCCACTTT
>TRBJ2-6|-|few|TRBV6-1
CASHLSGANVLTF
TGTGCCAGCCATCTCTCTGGGGCCAACGTCCTGACTTTC
>TRBJ1-4|-|many|TRBV10-3
CAISGGGELFF
TGTGCCATCAGTGGCGGTGGAGAACTGTTTTTT
>TRBJ1-1|-|-|TRBV7-3
CASSLTPAAPSTEAFF
TGTGCCAGCAGCTTAACTCCCGCAGCACCGAGCACTGAAGCTTTCTTT
>TRBJ2-2|-|-|TRBV5-1
CASRRDRLMGELFF
TGCGCCAGCCGGAGGGATCGCCTAATGGGGGAGCTGTTTTTT